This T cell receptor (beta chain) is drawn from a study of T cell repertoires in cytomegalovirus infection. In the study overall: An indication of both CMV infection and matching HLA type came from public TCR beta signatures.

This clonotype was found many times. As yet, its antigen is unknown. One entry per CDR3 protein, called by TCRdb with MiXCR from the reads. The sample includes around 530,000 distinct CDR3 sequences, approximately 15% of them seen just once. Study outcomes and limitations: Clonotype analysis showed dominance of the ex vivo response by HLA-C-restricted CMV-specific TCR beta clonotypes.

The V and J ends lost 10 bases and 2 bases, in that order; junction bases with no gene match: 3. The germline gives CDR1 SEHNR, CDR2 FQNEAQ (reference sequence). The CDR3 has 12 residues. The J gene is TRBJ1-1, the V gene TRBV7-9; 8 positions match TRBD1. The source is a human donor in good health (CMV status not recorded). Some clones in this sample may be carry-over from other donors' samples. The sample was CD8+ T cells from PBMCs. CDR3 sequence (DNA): TGTGCCATCGGACAGGGTAACACTGAAGCTTTCTTT. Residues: CAIGQGNTEAFF.